This TCR beta chain was profiled in a study of blood T cell repertoires in COVID-19. Clones were sequenced by immunoSEQ multiplex PCR, and TCRdb holds only the in-frame ones, with some missing. The sample lists over 200,000 clones, more than 70% occurring once. This CDR3 spans 19 amino acids. The sample taken for sequencing was peripheral blood. The receptor's source is a woman between 50 and 59 years old with acute or convalescent COVID-19. The chain joins TRBV21-1 to TRBJ2-7; the table's D call, TRBD2, was not checked against the DNA. TRBV21-1 counts as a pseudogene. CDR3 sequence: CASSITEGPIGSRLYEQYF. The DNA for the CDR3 is TGTGCCAGCAGCATAACCGAGGGACCTATCGGGAGCCGCCTCTACGAGCAGTACTTC.